The sequence of this TCR beta chain was determined in a study of regulatory T cells in long-lasting Graves disease. There are a few counts of this clonotype. Relying on iRepertoire HTBI primers and Arm-PCR of CDR3 regions, the team built TCR beta libraries. TCRdb recomputed calls from the multiplex PCR reads with MiXCR, one row per CDR3 protein. The sample has under 700,000 distinct CDR3 sequences, about 16% seen once; the top ten hold roughly 25%. Time point described: newly diagnosed GD, antithyroid drugs for less than 3 months. Following extraction of RNA from PBMCs, that RNA was used to make the TCR library. This sample was also put to use in a study of T cells in Graves' hyperthyroidism and ophthalmopathy. As that report states: Lactation, pregnancy, other autoimmune disease or uncontrolled infection excluded patients. Ophthalmopathy and stable hyperthyroidism were told apart by a 13 V-J model.

This TCR was recovered from a middle-aged woman with Graves disease. The sequencing here drew on peripheral blood mononuclear cells (PBMCs), taken at new diagnosis, from a patient treated with antithyroid drugs.

The CDR3 DNA follows: TGTGCCAGCAGACCGAGCCGAGCCGACACCATATATTTT. It specifies CASRPSRADTIYF. The chain couples TRBV6-1 to TRBJ1-3; D is uncertain. From germline, CDR1 is MNHNS and CDR2 SASEGT. The CDR3 is 13 amino acids. V was pared by 6 bases and J by 8 bases, with 14 bases between.